The rows below give T cell receptor beta chains drawn from one sample of a study of blood T cell repertoires in COVID-19. Measured with immunoSEQ multiplex PCR; TCRdb has only the in-frame clones, and not every one. This table has 85,000 to 90,000 clones, roughly 89% appearing once. The specimen was peripheral blood. These receptors were taken from a woman older than 75 with active COVID-19. The CDR3 runs from the conserved cysteine through the conserved F or W. A D gene is named only where the DNA matches it firmly. Clone size is given for some rows only: seen once, a few or many times, or a class if the clone is expanded.

cdr3_aa cdr3_nt clone_size v_call d_call j_call
CASSYGQANQPQHF TGTGCCAGCAGTTACGGGCAAGCAAATCAGCCCCAGCATTTT few TRBV6-6 - TRBJ1-5
CASSQDSGGAYEQYF TGCGCCAGCAGCCAAGATAGCGGGGGGGCCTACGAGCAGTACTTC - TRBV4-3 TRBD2 TRBJ2-7
CASSLGQVAEAFF TGTGCCAGCAGCTTAGGGCAGGTCGCTGAAGCTTTCTTT - TRBV7-3 - TRBJ1-1
CASSSGQGGADTQYF TGTGCCAGCAGTTCGGGACAGGGAGGGGCGGATACGCAGTATTTT - TRBV28 TRBD1 TRBJ2-3
CASSETGFISGANVLTF TGTGCCAGCAGTGAGACAGGCTTTATTTCTGGGGCCAACGTCCTGACTTTC once TRBV6-1 - TRBJ2-6
CASSPILGPLSQETQYF TGTGCCAGCAGCCCCATTTTGGGCCCACTTTCCCAAGAGACCCAGTACTTC - TRBV7-8 - TRBJ2-5
CASTPVGTGKETQYF TGTGCCAGCACTCCGGTAGGGACAGGGAAAGAGACCCAGTACTTC once TRBV5-5 TRBD1 TRBJ2-5
CASSLQSQAKTEAFF TGTGCCAGCAGCTTACAATCGCAGGCCAAGACTGAAGCTTTCTTT - TRBV7-6 - TRBJ1-1
CSANDGFGTYEQFF TGCAGTGCTAATGACGGGTTCGGCACCTATGAGCAGTTCTTC few TRBV20-1 - TRBJ2-1
CASPPGQEGSYEQYF TGTGCCAGCCCCCCGGGGCAGGAGGGCTCCTACGAGCAGTACTTC - TRBV6-4 - TRBJ2-7
CASSPIGRPGETQYF TGTGCCAGCAGCCCAATCGGCAGGCCGGGGGAGACCCAGTACTTC - TRBV25-1 - TRBJ2-5
CASSVGLQGVNIQYF TGCGCCAGCAGTGTTGGGTTACAGGGAGTAAACATTCAGTACTTC - TRBV10-2 - TRBJ2-4
CATSRGGANTDTQYF TGTGCCACCAGCAGAGGGGGCGCAAACACAGATACGCAGTATTTT few TRBV15 - TRBJ2-3
CASSEARLGGEDTQYF TGTGCCAGCAGTGAAGCGAGACTAGGAGGAGAGGATACGCAGTATTTT - TRBV2 - TRBJ2-3
CASSSRDRIQETQYF TGTGCCAGCAGCAGCCGGGACAGGATCCAAGAGACCCAGTACTTC - TRBV9 TRBD1 TRBJ2-5
CASSYLGTSGYNEQFF TGTGCCAGCAGCTACTTAGGGACTAGCGGCTACAATGAGCAGTTCTTC - TRBV5-6 TRBD2 TRBJ2-1
CSARPGGASEAFF TGCAGCGCTCGGCCAGGGGGCGCGTCTGAAGCTTTCTTT few TRBV29-1 TRBD1 TRBJ1-1